This TCR beta chain was obtained from a study of technical replicates of blood from several donors. V lost 4 bases and J lost 1, with 14 bases in between. Germline V CDR1 and CDR2: SGDLS, YYNGEE. The CDR3 runs 15 residues. Assay: immunoSEQ multiplex PCR; the TCRdb copy retains only in-frame clones and omits some. The sample consists of fewer than 95,000 clones, roughly 91% of them appearing once. The J gene is TRBJ1-2, the V gene TRBV9; D call uncertain. The receptor comes from a human donor in good health. Sequenced: T cells isolated from PBMCs. CDR3 nucleotide sequence: TGTGCCAGCAGCTCCAGTGGCGGGTTTAACTATGGCTACACCTTC. Amino acids: CASSSSGGFNYGYTF.